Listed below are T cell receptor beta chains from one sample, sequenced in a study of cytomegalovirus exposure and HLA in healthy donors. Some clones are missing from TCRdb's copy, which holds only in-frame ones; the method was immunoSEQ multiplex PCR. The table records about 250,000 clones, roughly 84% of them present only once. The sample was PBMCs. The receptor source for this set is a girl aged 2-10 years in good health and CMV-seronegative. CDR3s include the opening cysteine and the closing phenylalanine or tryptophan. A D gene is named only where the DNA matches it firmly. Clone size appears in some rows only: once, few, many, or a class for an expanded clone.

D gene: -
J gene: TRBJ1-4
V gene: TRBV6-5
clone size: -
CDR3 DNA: TGTGCCAGCTGCCTGACAGGAACGGAAAAACTGTTTTTT
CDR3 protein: CASCLTGTEKLFF

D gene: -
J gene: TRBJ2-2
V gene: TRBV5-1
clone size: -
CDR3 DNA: TGCGCCAGCAGCCAAACCCAGGGGTCGACCGGGGAGCTGTTTTTT
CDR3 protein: CASSQTQGSTGELFF

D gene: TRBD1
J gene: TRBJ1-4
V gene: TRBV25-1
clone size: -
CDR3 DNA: TGTGCCAGCAGTACTTTAGGACAGGACGCAACTAATGAAAAACTGTTTTTT
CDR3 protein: CASSTLGQDATNEKLFF

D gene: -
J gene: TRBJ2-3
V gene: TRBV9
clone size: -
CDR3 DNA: TGTGCCAGCAGCGTAGGCCTAGCGAACTATAACACAGATACGCAGTATTTT
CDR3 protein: CASSVGLANYNTDTQYF

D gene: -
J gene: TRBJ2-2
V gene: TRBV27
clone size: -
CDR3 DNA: TGTGCCAGCAGTTTAAGTGGAGGGGCCCCCGGGGAGCTGTTTTTT
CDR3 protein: CASSLSGGAPGELFF

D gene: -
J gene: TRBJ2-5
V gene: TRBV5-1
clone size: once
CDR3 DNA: TGCGCCAGCAGCTTCGACTATCAGAGGCTTCAAACCCAGTACTTC
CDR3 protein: CASSFDYQRLQTQYF

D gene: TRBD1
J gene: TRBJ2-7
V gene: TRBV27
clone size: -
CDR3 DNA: TGTGCCAGCAGTAGAGGGACAGTATCTTCCTACGAGCAGTACTTC
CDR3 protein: CASSRGTVSSYEQYF

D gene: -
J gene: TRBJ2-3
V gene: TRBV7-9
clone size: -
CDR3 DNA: TGTGCCAGCAGCCGGCAGGCGGGGGCAGGATTAGATACGCAGTATTTT
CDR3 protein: CASSRQAGAGLDTQYF

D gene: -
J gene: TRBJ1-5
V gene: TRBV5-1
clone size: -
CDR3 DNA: TGCGCCAGCAGCCACCGTCAACAGGGTCAGCCCCAGCATTTT
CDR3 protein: CASSHRQQGQPQHF

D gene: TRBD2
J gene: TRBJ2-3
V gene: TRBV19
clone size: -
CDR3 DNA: TGTGCCAGTACCTCTAGCGGGGCGAGCACAGATACGCAGTATTTT
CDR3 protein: CASTSSGASTDTQYF

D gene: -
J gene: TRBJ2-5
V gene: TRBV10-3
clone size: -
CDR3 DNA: TGTGCCATCAGCCCAGGGGAAGAGACCCAGTACTTC
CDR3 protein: CAISPGEETQYF

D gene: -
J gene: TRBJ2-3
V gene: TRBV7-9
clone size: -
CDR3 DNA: TGTGCCAGCACCGTAGCGGAGACCCGTCGGGATACGCAGTATTTT
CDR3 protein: CASTVAETRRDTQYF

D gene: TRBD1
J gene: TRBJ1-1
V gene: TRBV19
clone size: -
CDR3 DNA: TGTGCCAGTAGTAACCGGACAGGGGGGACTGAAGCTTTCTTT
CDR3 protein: CASSNRTGGTEAFF

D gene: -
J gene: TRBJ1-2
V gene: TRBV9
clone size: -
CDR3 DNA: TGTGCCAGCAGCGTGATGACGGACTCCTTTGGCTACACCTTC
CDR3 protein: CASSVMTDSFGYTF

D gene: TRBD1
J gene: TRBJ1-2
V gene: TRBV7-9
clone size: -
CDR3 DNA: TGTGCCAGCAGCCTCCGGACAGGGATAAATGGCTACACCTTC
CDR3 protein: CASSLRTGINGYTF

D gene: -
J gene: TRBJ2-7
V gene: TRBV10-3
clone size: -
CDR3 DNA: TGTGCCATCAGTGGTGTGGCAGGGGCCTACGAGCAGTACTTC
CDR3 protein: CAISGVAGAYEQYF

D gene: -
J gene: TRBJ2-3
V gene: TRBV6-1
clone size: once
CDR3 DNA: TGTGCCAGCAGTGACGGGGGGCTAGGAACAGATACGCAGTATTTT
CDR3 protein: CASSDGGLGTDTQYF

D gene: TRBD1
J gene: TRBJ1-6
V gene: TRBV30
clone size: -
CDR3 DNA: TGTGCCTGGAGTGTATCCGGGACAGTAAATTCACCCCTCCACTTT
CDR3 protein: CAWSVSGTVNSPLHF

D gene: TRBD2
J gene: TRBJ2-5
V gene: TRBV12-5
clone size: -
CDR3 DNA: TGTGCTAGTGGCCCGACTAGCACAGAGACCCAGTACTTC
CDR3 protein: CASGPTSTETQYF

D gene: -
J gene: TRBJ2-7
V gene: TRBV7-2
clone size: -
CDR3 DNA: TGTGCCAGCAGCCCAGGGCCCGAGCAGTACTTC
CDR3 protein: CASSPGPEQYF

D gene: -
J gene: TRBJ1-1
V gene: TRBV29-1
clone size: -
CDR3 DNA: TGCAGCGTCGGGGGGGAAGAGGGCACTGAAGCTTTCTTT
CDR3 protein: CSVGGEEGTEAFF

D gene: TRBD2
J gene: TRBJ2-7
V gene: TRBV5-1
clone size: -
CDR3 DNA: TGCGCCAGCAGCCTGGGCGGGGGGGCCGAATACGAGCAGTACTTC
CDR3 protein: CASSLGGGAEYEQYF

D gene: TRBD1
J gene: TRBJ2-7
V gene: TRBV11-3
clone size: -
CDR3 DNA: TGTGCCAGCAGCGCAGGACAGGGCGAGCAGTACTTC
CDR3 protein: CASSAGQGEQYF

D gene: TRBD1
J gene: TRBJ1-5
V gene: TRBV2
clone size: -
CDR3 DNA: TGTGCCAGCAGTGAAGGGGACAGTCGAACTCAGCCCCAGCATTTT
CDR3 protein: CASSEGDSRTQPQHF

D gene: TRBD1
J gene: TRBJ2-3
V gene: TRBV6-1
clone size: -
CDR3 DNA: TGTGCCAGCAGTGATTCACGCAACAGGGGAACAGATACGCAGTATTTT
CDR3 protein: CASSDSRNRGTDTQYF

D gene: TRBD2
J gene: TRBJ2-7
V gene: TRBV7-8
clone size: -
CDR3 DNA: TGTGCCAGCAGCCCCGAGCGGGGGCTAGGGGAGCAGTACTTC
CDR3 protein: CASSPERGLGEQYF

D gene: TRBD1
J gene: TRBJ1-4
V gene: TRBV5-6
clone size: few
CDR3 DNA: TGTGCCAGCAGCCGAACAGGGGTGGTAGAAAAACTGTTTTTT
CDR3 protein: CASSRTGVVEKLFF

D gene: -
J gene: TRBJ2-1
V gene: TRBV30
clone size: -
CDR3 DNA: TGTGCCTGGAGCGCCCGGAGTGAGCAGTTCTTC
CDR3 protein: CAWSARSEQFF

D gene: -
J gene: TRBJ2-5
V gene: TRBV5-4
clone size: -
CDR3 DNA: TGTGCCAGCAGCTTGGGTAAAGAGACCCAGTACTTC
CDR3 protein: CASSLGKETQYF

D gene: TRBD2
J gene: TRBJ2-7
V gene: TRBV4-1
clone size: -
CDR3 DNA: TGCGCCAGCAGCCGAGCGGGGGGTATCTACGAGCAGTACTTC
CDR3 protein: CASSRAGGIYEQYF

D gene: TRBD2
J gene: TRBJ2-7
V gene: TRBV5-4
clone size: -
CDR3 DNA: TGTGCCAGCAGCCTTAGCGGGAGGGGACTCTACGAGCAGTACTTC
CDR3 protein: CASSLSGRGLYEQYF

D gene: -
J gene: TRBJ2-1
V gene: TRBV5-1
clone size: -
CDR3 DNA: TGCGCCAGCAGCTGGGGTGGGAGGAGTAGTAATGAGCAGTTCTTC
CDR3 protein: CASSWGGRSSNEQFF

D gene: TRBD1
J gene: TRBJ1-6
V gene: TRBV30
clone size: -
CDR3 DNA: TGTGCCTGGAGTCCGGACAGGGGGCAGAGTCCCTATAATTCACCCCTCCACTTT
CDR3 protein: CAWSPDRGQSPYNSPLHF

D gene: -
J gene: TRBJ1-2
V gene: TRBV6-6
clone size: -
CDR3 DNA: TGTGCCAGCAGTAGCCCAGCTTCCCGCGCGGGCTATGGCTACACCTTC
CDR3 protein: CASSSPASRAGYGYTF

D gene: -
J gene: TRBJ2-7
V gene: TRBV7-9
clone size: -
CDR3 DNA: TGTGCCAGCAGCTTACCGTCCTCCTACGAGCAGTACTTC
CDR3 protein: CASSLPSSYEQYF

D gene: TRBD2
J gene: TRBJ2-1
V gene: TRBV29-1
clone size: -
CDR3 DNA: TGCAGCGCGTCCCCTCCGGGACTAGAAATTGAGCAGTTCTTC
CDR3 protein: CSASPPGLEIEQFF

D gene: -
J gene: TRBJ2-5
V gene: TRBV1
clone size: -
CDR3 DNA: TGCACCAGCAGCCAGATACTAGCGGAGTACCAAGAGACCCAGTACTTC
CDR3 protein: CTSSQILAEYQETQYF

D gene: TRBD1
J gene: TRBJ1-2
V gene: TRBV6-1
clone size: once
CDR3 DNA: TGTGCCAGCAGTGAAAGGACAGGGGCCCAAGGCACCTTC
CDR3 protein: CASSERTGAQGTF

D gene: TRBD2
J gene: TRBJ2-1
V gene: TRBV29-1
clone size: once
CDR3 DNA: TGCAGCGTCTGGACTAGCGGGGGGGTCAACAATGAGCAGTTCTTC
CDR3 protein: CSVWTSGGVNNEQFF

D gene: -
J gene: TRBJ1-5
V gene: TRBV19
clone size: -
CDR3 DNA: TGTGCCAGTAGTGAGGGTTTTAGCAATCAGCCCCAGCATTTT
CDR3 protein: CASSEGFSNQPQHF

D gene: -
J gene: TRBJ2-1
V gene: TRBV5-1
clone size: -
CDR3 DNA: TGCGCCAGCAGCTTGATTTATCGGGCGGAGGACAATGAGCAGTTCTTC
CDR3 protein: CASSLIYRAEDNEQFF

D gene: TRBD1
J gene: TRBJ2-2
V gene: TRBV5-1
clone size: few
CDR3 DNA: TGCGCCAGCAGCCTGCGTTTGGACAGGGTATCCGGGGAGCTGTTTTTT
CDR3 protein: CASSLRLDRVSGELFF

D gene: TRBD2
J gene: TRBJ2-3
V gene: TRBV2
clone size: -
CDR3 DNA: TGTGCCAGCATGAGGACTAGCGGGAGGGCTAGCACAGATACGCAGTATTTT
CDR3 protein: CASMRTSGRASTDTQYF

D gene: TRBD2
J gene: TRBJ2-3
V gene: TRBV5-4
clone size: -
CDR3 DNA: TGTGCCAGCAGCCCACTGGAAGGGAGGGGTAGCACAGATACGCAGTATTTT
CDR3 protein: CASSPLEGRGSTDTQYF

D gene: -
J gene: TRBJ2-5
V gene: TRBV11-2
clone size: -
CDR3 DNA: TGTGCCAGCAGCCAAACTCCGGCGGTGGAGACCCAGTACTTC
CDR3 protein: CASSQTPAVETQYF

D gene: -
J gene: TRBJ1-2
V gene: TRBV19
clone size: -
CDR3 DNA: TGTGCCAGTACGCTCGGTTCGTATGGCTACACCTTC
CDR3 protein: CASTLGSYGYTF

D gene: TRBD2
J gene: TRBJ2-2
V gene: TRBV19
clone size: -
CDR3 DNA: TGTGCCAGTAGTGGACTAGCGGGAGGGCGTACCGGGGAGCTGTTTTTT
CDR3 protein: CASSGLAGGRTGELFF

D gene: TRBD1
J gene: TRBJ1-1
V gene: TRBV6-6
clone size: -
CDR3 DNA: TGTGCCAGCAGCCGTGGGACAGGAAGGATGAACACTGAAGCTTTCTTT
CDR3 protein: CASSRGTGRMNTEAFF

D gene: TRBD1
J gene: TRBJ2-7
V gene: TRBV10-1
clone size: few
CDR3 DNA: TGCGCCAGCAGTGACTCGGACAGGCCCTACGAGCAGTACTTC
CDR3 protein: CASSDSDRPYEQYF

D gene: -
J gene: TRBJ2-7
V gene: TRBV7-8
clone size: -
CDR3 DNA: TGTGCCAGCAGCCCTGACACCTACGAGCAGTACTTC
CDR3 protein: CASSPDTYEQYF

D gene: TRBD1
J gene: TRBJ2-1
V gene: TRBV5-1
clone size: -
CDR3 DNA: TGCGCCAGCAGCCGGGGACAGGGGGTCTACAATGAGCAGTTCTTC
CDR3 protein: CASSRGQGVYNEQFF

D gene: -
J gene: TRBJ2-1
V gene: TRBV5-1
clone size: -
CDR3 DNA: TGCGCCAGCAGCTTCGGGATAGAAGTAGGGAATGAGCAGTTCTTC
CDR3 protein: CASSFGIEVGNEQFF

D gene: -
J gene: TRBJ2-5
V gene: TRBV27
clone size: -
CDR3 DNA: TGTGCCAGCAGTTTGGGCTACGCCGAGACCCAGTACTTC
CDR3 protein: CASSLGYAETQYF

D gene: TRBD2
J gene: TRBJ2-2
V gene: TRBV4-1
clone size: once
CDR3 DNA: TGCGCCAGCAGCCAATTAAGTTTGGGCGGGAGCCCCGGGGAGCTGTTTTTT
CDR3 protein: CASSQLSLGGSPGELFF

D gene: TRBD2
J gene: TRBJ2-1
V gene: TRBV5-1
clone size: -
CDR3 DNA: TGCGCCAGCAGCTTCGGACTAGCGGAACTATACAATGAGCAGTTCTTC
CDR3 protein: CASSFGLAELYNEQFF